This TCR beta chain originates from a study of beta chain features in type 1 diabetes. Broader study findings: Shorter templates might be favored by PCR, and equally so in patients and in controls. VDJ junctions from type 1 diabetes patients carried fewer insertions and larger deletions. Shortening that was moderate but significant affected the TCRB CDR3s of Type 1 diabetes patients in all four CD4+ subsets. A closer apparent resemblance between naive, central memory and Treg TCRB repertoires was seen in patients than in healthy donors.

Points on this clone: Its matching antigen is unknown.

Expressed TCRB transcripts were sequenced because the entire RNA isolate underwent reverse transcription. Generated by immunoSEQ multiplex PCR, the TCRdb table keeps only in-frame clones and is missing some. The data contain 130,000 to 150,000 clones, about an eighth of them singletons. Germline assignment: CDR1 SGHTA and CDR2 FQGTGA. The V segment lost 4 bases and the J segment 4 bases; nucleotides outside the gene matches: 5. The CDR3 has 15 amino acids. One heparinised blood draw, averaging roughly 120 mL, came from each donor. This TCR came from a man aged 18 to 29 with type 1 diabetes. Sequencing input: central memory CD4+ T cells from blood. The V gene is TRBV7-3, the J gene TRBJ2-3; TRBD2 matches at 10 bases. The CDR3 reads CASSSAGTSADTQYF. The CDR3, as DNA: TGTGCCAGCAGCTCCGCCGGGACTAGCGCAGATACGCAGTATTTT. The full variable domain, completed using reference TRBV7-3 and TRBJ2-3, is GAGVSQTPSNKVTEKGKYVELRCDPISGHTALYWYRQSLGQGPEFLIYFQGTGAADDSGLPNDRFFAVRPEGSVSTLKIQRTERGDSAVYLCASSSAGTSADTQYFGPGTRLTVL.